This T cell receptor beta chain was obtained from a study of T cells in Graves' hyperthyroidism and ophthalmopathy. Amplified regions were TCR beta CDR3 sequences from RNA transcripts. Using the HTBI primer set, a first-round RT-PCR was run on the TCR CDR3. TCRdb called the multiplex PCR reads again in MiXCR, with one record for every CDR3 protein. The sample includes 650,000 to 800,000 distinct CDR3 sequences, roughly 45% of them seen just once. Diagnoses used clinical symptoms, serum thyroxine and TRAb, thyroid ultrasound and orbital computed tomography. CDR1 is MGHRA, CDR2 YSYEKL, per germline. The CDR3 runs 15 residues. V gave up 1 base and J gave up 9 bases, with 13 bases separating them.

The receptor was isolated from an adult man with Graves' disease, either hyperthyroidism or ophthalmopathy (not recorded which). V usage is TRBV4-1 and J usage is TRBJ1-6, with D tentatively TRBD1 (5 bases). Sequencing was done on a sample of peripheral blood or thyroid tissue (not recorded which). The CDR3 here is CASSQVPDMASPLHF. CDR3 sequence (DNA): TGCGCCAGCAGCCAAGTCCCGGACATGGCTTCACCCCTCCACTTT.